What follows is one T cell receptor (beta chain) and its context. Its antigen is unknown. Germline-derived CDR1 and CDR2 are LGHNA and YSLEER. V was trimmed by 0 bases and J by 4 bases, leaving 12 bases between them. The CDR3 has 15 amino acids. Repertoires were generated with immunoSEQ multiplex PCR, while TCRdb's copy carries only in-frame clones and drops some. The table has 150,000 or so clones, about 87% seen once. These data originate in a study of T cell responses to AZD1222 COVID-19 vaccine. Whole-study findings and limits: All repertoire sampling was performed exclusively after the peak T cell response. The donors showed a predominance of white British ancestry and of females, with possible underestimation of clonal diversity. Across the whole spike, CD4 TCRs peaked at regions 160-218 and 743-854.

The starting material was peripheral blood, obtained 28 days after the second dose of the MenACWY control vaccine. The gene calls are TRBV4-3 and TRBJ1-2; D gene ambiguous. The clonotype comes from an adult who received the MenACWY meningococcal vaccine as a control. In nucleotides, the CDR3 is TGCGCCAGCAGCCAAGAGACCCCCGGGCCCTATGGCTACACCTTC. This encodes CASSQETPGPYGYTF.